This T cell receptor (beta chain) emerged from a study of blood T cell repertoires in COVID-19. Study overall: T cells, B-cell-depleted T cells, or PBMCs supplied cDNA or gDNA.

From germline, CDR1 is MNHEY and CDR2 SMNVEV (reference sequence). J lost 0 bases, V lost 6 bases, and 11 bases had no gene match. The CDR3 extends over 16 amino acids. Assay used: immunoSEQ multiplex PCR; TCRdb lists only in-frame clones, some missing. The repertoire holds under 350,000 clones, with 75% to 95% as singletons. What was sequenced was peripheral blood. The receptor comes from a woman in her 30s with COVID-19, enrolled during active disease. V and J are TRBV27 and TRBJ2-7, with 7 bases aligning to TRBD2. The CDR3 spells CASRAPGLPVSYEQYF. The CDR3 DNA follows: TGTGCCAGCAGGGCTCCGGGACTACCCGTCTCCTACGAGCAGTACTTC.